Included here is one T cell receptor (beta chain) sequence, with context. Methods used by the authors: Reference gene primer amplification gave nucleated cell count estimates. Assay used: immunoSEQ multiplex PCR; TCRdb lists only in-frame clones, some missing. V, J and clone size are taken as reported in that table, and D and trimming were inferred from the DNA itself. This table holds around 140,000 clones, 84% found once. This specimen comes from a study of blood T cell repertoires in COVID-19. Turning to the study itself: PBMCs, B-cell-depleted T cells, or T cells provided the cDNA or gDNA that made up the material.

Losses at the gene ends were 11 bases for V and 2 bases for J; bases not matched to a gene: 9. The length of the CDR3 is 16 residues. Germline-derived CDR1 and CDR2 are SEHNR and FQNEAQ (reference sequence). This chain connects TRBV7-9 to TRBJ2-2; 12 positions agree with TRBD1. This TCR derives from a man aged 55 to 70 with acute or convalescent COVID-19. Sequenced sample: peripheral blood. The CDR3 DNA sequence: TGTGCCGCAAGGGGACAGGGGGCTCGAAACACCGGGGAGCTGTTTTTT. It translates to CAARGQGARNTGELFF. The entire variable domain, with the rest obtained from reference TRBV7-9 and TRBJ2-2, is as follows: DTGVSQNPRHKITKRGQNVTFRCDPISEHNRLYWYRQTLGQGPEFLTYFQNEAQLEKSRLLSDRFSAERPKGSFSTLEIQRTEQGDSAMYLCAARGQGARNTGELFFGEGSRLTVL.